Given below is one TCR beta chain in context. Its specificity is not known. This sample was included in a study of cytomegalovirus exposure and HLA in healthy donors. As for the study in general: An earlier analysis found 110 million or so unique TCR beta sequences from about 190 million T cells. Whole-study results and caveats: A later analysis by the authors found several of the most significant clusters apparently linked to common viral pathogens. Among the CMV-associated chains, a few were confirmed in vitro as specific for CMV antigens. V- and J-gene trimming in TCR beta was tied to a missense DCLRE1C variant by an analysis performed later.

The primer mix had 60 Vbeta and 13 Jbeta primers. The method was immunoSEQ multiplex PCR; TCRdb's version includes in-frame clones alone and lacks a portion of them. The repertoire holds approximately 100,000 clones, with 65% to 85% as singletons. The ends were cut back, 5 bases at V and 1 base at J, with 14 bases in the middle. This CDR3 has 15 amino acids. Germline CDR1 and CDR2: MNHEY and SMNVEV (reference sequence). The chain is built from TRBV27 and TRBJ1-2; no reliable D call. Source material: PBMCs. The TCR comes from a man aged 50-59 years in good health and CMV-seropositive. This CDR3 is CASSPSRQVNYGYTF. Here the CDR3 DNA reads TGTGCCAGCAGTCCGAGTCGGCAGGTTAACTATGGCTACACCTTC.